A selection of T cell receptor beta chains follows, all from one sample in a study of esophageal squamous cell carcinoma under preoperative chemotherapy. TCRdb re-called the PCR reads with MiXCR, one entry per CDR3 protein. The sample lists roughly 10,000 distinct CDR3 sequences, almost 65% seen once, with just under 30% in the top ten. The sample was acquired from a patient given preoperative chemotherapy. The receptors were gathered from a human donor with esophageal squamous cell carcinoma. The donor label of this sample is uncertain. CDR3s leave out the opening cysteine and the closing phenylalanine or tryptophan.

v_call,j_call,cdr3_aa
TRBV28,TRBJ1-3,ASSLGTARSGNTIY
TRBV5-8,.,ASSFGLAYEQY
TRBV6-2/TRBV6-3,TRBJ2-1,ASSYEVLAGGGNEQF
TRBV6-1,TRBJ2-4,ASRPLGGCGTDTQY
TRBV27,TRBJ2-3,ASSTSWSSGSMYTQY
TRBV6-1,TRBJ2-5,ASSGLWEETQY
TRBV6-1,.,ASSELGRRDKDTQY
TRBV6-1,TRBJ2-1,ASSTLDRSRSNEQF
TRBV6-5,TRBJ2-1,ASSYFSGGPSNEQF
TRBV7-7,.,ASSQPGSGVYYEQY
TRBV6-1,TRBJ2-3,ASRGTKRGPGLAGVDTGTQY
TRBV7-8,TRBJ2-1,ASSLEGSPYEQF
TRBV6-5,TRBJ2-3,ASTSDERESGTDTQY
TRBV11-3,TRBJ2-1,ASSLEVGGDYEQF
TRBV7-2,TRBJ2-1,ASSLASGRISEQF
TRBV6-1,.,ASSEVNRAYEQY
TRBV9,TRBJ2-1,ASSVGTTYNEQF
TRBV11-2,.,ASSQGGTPMTQY
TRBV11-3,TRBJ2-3,ASSRTGNFPDTQY
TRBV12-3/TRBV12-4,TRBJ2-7,ASSLEGGGTYYEQY
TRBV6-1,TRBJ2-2,LGSLGVNTDELY
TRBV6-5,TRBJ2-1,ASSYGRSPYNEQF
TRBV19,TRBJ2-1,ASRDYGNEQF
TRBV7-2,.,ASSLASLYEQY
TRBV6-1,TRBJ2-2,ASSQGLNTEKLF
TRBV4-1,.,ASSYTDYSYEQY
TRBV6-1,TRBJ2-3,AGSGGGDPETQY
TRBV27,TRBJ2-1,ASSFRANSYNEQF
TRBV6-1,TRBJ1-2,ASTGLGVRGYGYT
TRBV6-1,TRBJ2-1,ASSAAGVETQF
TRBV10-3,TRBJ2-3,AGGGGGRSPDTQY
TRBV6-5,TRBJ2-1,ASSYPGLRGYNEQF
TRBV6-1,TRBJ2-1,ASRTDTIKETQF
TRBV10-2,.,ASSEAYSGGFDKDTQY
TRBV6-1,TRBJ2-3,ASIAGRGECGKNTQY
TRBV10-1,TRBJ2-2,ASSESGGPGTGELF
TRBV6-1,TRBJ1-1,ASSGDRFTEAF
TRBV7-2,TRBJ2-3,ASSLGFATSEQY
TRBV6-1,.,ASSLDGGALSQETQY
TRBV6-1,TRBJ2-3,ASSLEDRVSTDTQY
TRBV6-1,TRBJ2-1,ASGEFGGRDPETQY